The 5 T cell receptor beta chains below come from one sample, sequenced in a study of blood T cell repertoires in COVID-19. Produced via immunoSEQ multiplex PCR; TCRdb's table is partial and in-frame only. The sample includes about 74,000 clones, around nine tenths seen only once; the top ten take approximately 3%. The sample was peripheral blood. The receptors shown here come from a man between 65 and 85 years old with active or convalescent COVID-19.

The chain uses TRBV6-5 and TRBJ1-3; the D gene is possibly TRBD1 (6 bases). V was cut by 5 bases and J by 0 bases, with 11 bases left in between. Germline-derived CDR1 and CDR2 are MNHEY and SVGAGI. CDR3 size: 15 residues. The CDR3 DNA follows: TGTGCCAGCAGTCTAGACAGGACCTCTGGAAACACCATATATTTT. Protein: CASSLDRTSGNTIYF.

This chain connects TRBV27 to TRBJ2-1, with 10 bases matching TRBD2. Germline V gene lookup returns CDR1 MNHEY and CDR2 SMNVEV (reference sequence). This CDR3 region has 15 residues. V was pared by 6 bases and J by 7 bases, with 9 bases of the junction left unmatched. CDR3 sequence (DNA): TGTGCCAGCAGCCCAAGGCTAGCGGGGGAGAATGAGCAGTTCTTC. This encodes CASSPRLAGENEQFF.

This clone was observed once. V gene TRBV2 combines with J gene TRBJ1-2; no definite D call. V dropped 6 bases and J dropped 9 bases, with 11 bases sitting between them. Germline values: CDR1 SNHLY, CDR2 FYNNEI. This CDR3 is built from 11 residues. The CDR3 DNA reads as TGTGCCAGCAGCCTCGACTTGAGCTACACCTTC. Its translation is CASSLDLSYTF. The variable domain in full, completed from reference TRBV2 and TRBJ1-2, reads EPEVTQTPSHQVTQMGQEVILRCVPISNHLYFYWYRQILGQKVEFLVSFYNNEISEKSEIFDDQFSVERPDGSNFTLKIRSTKLEDSAMYFCASSLDLSYTFGSGTRLTVV.

This clone has only a few counts. This rearrangement joins TRBV5-1 to TRBJ1-1; a weak D match, TRBD1 (5 bases). V was shortened by 0 bases and J by 4 bases, with 13 bases between the two germline ends. The CDR3 covers 15 residues. CDR1 is SGHRS and CDR2 is YFSETQ in the germline V gene. DNA of the CDR3: TGCGCCAGCAGCTTGGGCGACAGACGATCCACTGAAGCTTTCTTT. Translating it yields CASSLGDRRSTEAFF.

The chain links TRBV7-6 to TRBJ1-2, with 10 nucleotides matching TRBD1. V shed 5 bases, J shed 0 bases, and the junction held 9 bases outside the gene matches. The CDR3 consists of 17 residues. Germline assignment: CDR1 SGHVS and CDR2 FNYEAQ. In nucleotides, the CDR3 is TGTGCCAGCAGCCCCAGGGACAGGGGAACTCCTAACTATGGCTACACCTTC. Translating it yields CASSPRDRGTPNYGYTF.